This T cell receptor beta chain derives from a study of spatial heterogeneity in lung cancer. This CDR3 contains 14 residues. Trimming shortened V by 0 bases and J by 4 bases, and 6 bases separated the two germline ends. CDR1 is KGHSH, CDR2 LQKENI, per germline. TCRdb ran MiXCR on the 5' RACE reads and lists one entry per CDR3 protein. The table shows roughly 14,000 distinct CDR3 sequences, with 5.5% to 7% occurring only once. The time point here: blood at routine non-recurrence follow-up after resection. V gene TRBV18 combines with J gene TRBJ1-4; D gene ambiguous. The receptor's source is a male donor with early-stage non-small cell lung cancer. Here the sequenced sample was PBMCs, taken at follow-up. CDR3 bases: TGTGCCAGCTCACCACCAGGGAATAATGAAAAACTGTTTTTT. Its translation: CASSPPGNNEKLFF. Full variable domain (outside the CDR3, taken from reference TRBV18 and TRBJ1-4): NAGVMQNPRHLVRRRGQEARLRCSPMKGHSHVYWYRQLPEEGLKFMVYLQKENIIDESGMPKERFSAEFPKEGPSILRIQQVVRGDSAAYFCASSPPGNNEKLFFGSGTQLSVL.